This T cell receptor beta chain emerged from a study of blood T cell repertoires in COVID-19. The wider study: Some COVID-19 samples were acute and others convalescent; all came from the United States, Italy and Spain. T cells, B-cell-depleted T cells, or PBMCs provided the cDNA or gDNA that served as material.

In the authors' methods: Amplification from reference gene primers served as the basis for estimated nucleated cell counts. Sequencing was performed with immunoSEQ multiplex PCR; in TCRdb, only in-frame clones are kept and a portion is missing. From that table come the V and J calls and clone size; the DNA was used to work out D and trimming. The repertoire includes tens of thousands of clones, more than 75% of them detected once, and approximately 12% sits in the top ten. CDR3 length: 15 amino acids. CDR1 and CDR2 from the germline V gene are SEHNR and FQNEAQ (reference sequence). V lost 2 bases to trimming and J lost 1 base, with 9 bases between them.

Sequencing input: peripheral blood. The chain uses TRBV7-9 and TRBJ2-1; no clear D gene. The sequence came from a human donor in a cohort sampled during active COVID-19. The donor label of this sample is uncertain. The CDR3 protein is CASSLSLRSYNEQFF. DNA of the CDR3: TGTGCCAGCAGCTTATCCCTGCGGTCCTACAATGAGCAGTTCTTC. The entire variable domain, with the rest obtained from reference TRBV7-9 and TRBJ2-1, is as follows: DTGVSQNPRHKITKRGQNVTFRCDPISEHNRLYWYRQTLGQGPEFLTYFQNEAQLEKSRLLSDRFSAERPKGSFSTLEIQRTEQGDSAMYLCASSLSLRSYNEQFFGPGTRLTVL.